Following are 29 T cell receptor beta chains from one sample sequenced in a study of blood T cell repertoires in COVID-19 (TCRdb year 2020). Library preparation was by the immunoSEQ multiplex PCR assay. This is the immuneACCESS table as TCRdb keeps it, with only in-frame sequences that have V and J called. A part of the clones is gone; compared with another copy, unresolved V genes explain less than half, and the rest is unexplained. This sample lists over 200,000 clones; 83% were detected once. The ten top clones hold 2% to 3% of the sample. Sequenced input: peripheral blood. Receptors were obtained from a woman aged 40 to 49 with active or convalescent COVID-19.

The rearrangement joins TRBV28 to TRBJ2-7, with a weak D call TRBD1 (6 bases). The CDR3 spans 15 residues. The germline CDR1 and CDR2 sequences are MDHEN and SYDVKM. Trimming removed 4 bases at V and 3 bases at J, with 16 bases between. The CDR3 region is CASSSYREMNYEQYF. CDR3 nucleotides: TGTGCCAGCAGTTCCTACAGGGAGATGAACTACGAGCAGTACTTC.

The chain couples TRBV29-1 to TRBJ1-1; D ambiguous. V was trimmed by 4 bases and J by 1 base, leaving 13 bases between them. The CDR3 sequence is 14 residues long. Germline-derived CDR1 and CDR2 are SQVTM and ANQGSEA. CDR3 DNA sequence: TGCAGCGTTGCTCGCTCGGGAGGGAACACTGAAGCTTTCTTT. Translated: CSVARSGGNTEAFF.

This clone has more than one count but fewer than ten. This chain connects TRBV4-1 to TRBJ2-7, with D possibly matching TRBD1 (5 bases). The CDR3 sequence is 15 residues long. Germline loops: CDR1 MGHRA, CDR2 YSYEKL. The V and J ends lost 4 bases and 0 bases respectively, with 13 bases between them. The CDR3 DNA reads TGCGCCAGCAGCCTCATTGACAGTTACTCCTACGAGCAGTACTTC. This encodes CASSLIDSYSYEQYF.

This sequence joins TRBV5-1 and TRBJ2-1, with 9 bases identical to TRBD2. There are 13 residues in the CDR3. Germline V gives CDR1 SGHRS, CDR2 YFSETQ. V shed 3 bases and J 9 bases; nucleotides not matched to a gene: 4. CDR3 protein: CASSSGTSIEQFF. As DNA, the CDR3 is TGCGCCAGCAGCTCCGGGACTAGCATTGAGCAGTTCTTC. The variable domain in full, with the rest retrieved from reference TRBV5-1 and TRBJ2-1, is KAGVTQTPRYLIKTRGQQVTLSCSPISGHRSVSWYQQTPGQGLQFLFEYFSETQRNKGNFPGRFSGRQFSNSRSEMNVSTLELGDSALYLCASSSGTSIEQFFGPGTRLTVL.

The J gene is TRBJ1-2, the V gene TRBV6-5, with a possible D match to TRBD1 (5 bases). The CDR3 has 13 amino acids. The germline V gene encodes CDR1 MNHEY and CDR2 SVGAGI. Deletions cut 2 bases from V and 6 bases from J, with 10 bases between. In DNA form, the CDR3 reads TGTGCCAGCAGTTACGGGGGGGGTGATGGCTACACCTTC. Protein: CASSYGGGDGYTF.

The count of this clone is one. The chain uses TRBV3-1 (or the pseudogene TRBV3-2) and TRBJ2-5, with TRBD2 matching over 14 bases. This CDR3 has 19 residues. V shed 4 bases and J 4 bases; nucleotides not matched to a gene: 14. Germline values: CDR1 LGHDT, CDR2 YNNKEL (reference sequence). The CDR3: CASSPSLRTSGRFAETQYF. As DNA, the CDR3 is TGTGCCAGCAGCCCCTCGCTTCGGACTAGCGGGAGGTTCGCAGAGACCCAGTACTTC.

The chain has TRBV5-1 and TRBJ1-4, with 7 bases matching TRBD1. Germline CDR1 is SGHRS and CDR2 is YFSETQ. There are 18 residues in the CDR3. With V trimmed by 5 bases and J by 0 bases, 13 bases remained unmatched. CDR3 nucleotides: TGCGCCAGCAGTCCCAACCTACAGGGGACCACAACTAATGAAAAACTGTTTTTT. Amino acids: CASSPNLQGTTTNEKLFF.

The table lists this clone with a few counts. This sequence joins TRBV19 and TRBJ1-1, with 7 nucleotides matching TRBD1. Per germline, CDR1 LNHDA and CDR2 SQIVND (reference sequence). The CDR3 runs 15 residues. The J segment lost 1 base and the V segment lost 4 bases, leaving 6 bases of the junction unmatched. The chain's CDR3 is CASSTLQGGNTEAFF. As DNA, the CDR3 is TGTGCCAGTAGTACCCTCCAGGGGGGGAACACTGAAGCTTTCTTT.

CDR3 region: CASSPSEGASNQPQHF. The CDR3 DNA follows: TGTGCCAGCAGCCCATCGGAGGGGGCGAGCAATCAGCCCCAGCATTTT. V and J are TRBV3-1 (or the pseudogene TRBV3-2) and TRBJ1-5, with 7 bases matching TRBD1. This CDR3 region has 16 residues. Germline lookup yields CDR1 LGHDT and CDR2 YNNKEL (reference sequence). With 4 bases clipped from V and 1 base from J, the junction kept 7 bases outside the gene matches.

The CDR3 region is CASSFQVAYEQYF. CDR3 DNA: TGTGCCAGCAGTTTCCAGGTTGCCTACGAGCAGTACTTC. The chain uses TRBV12-3 or TRBV12-4 and TRBJ2-7; no clear D. The CDR3 has 13 amino acids. Deletions cut 3 bases from V and 2 bases from J, with 8 bases between.

The table lists this clone with a few counts. The chain has TRBV15 and TRBJ1-2; 8 bases line up with TRBD1. With 4 bases clipped from V and 7 bases from J, the junction kept 8 bases outside the gene matches. Germline lookup yields CDR1 LNHNV and CDR2 YYDKDF (reference sequence). CDR3 length: 14 amino acids. The CDR3 loop reads CATSKGQGVGGYTF. CDR3 nucleotides: TGTGCCACCAGCAAAGGACAGGGAGTAGGTGGCTACACCTTC.

The chain recombines TRBV5-1 with TRBJ1-2; D gene ambiguous. The CDR3 consists of 15 residues. Germline CDR1 reads SGHRS; CDR2 reads YFSETQ. V was cut by 0 bases and J by 0 bases, with 9 bases left in between. CDR3 sequence: CASSLGQASNYGYTF. In nucleotides, the CDR3 is TGCGCCAGCAGCTTGGGGCAGGCCTCTAACTATGGCTACACCTTC.

Only a few counts were recorded for this clone. The rearrangement links TRBV29-1 to TRBJ1-2, with TRBD1 matching 11 bases. CDR3 size: 15 residues. With V trimmed by 0 bases and J by 8 bases, 8 bases remained unmatched. Germline V gene lookup returns CDR1 SQVTM and CDR2 ANQGSEA. This CDR3 is CSVEDPPDRGQGYTF. The CDR3 DNA reads TGCAGCGTTGAAGATCCTCCGGACAGGGGGCAGGGCTACACCTTC.

This clone has only a few counts. J is TRBJ1-3 and V is TRBV7-6; D may be TRBD1 (6 bases). The CDR3 loop spans 17 amino acids. V lost 3 bases and J 0 bases, leaving 15 bases between the germline ends. Germline CDR1 is SGHVS and CDR2 is FNYEAQ. CDR3 coding DNA: TGTGCCAGCAGCTTTAATATCGTAGGGGGCTCTGGAAACACCATATATTTT. Protein sequence: CASSFNIVGGSGNTIYF.

The gene calls are TRBV7-3 and TRBJ2-5; tentatively, D is TRBD1 (8 bases). The CDR3 spans 14 residues. The V end lost 5 bases, the J end lost 5 bases, and 15 bases lay between the germline ends. The germline V gene has CDR1 SGHTA and CDR2 FQGTGA. The CDR3 region has the DNA TGTGCCAGCAGCCCTACAGGGGGGGTCGAGACCCAGTACTTC. It yields the protein CASSPTGGVETQYF.

J is TRBJ1-2 and V is TRBV10-1; D unclear. The CDR3 extends over 12 amino acids. Germline V CDR1 and CDR2: WNHNN, SYGVQD (reference sequence). Trimming shortened V by 3 bases and J by 4 bases, and 6 bases separated the two germline ends. Written as DNA, the CDR3 is TGCGCCAGCAGTGATTTTAGCTATGGCTACACCTTC. This encodes CASSDFSYGYTF.

The rearrangement joins TRBV11-2 to TRBJ2-5, with D maybe TRBD2 (6 bases). Trimming stripped 4 bases from V and 4 bases from J, with 22 bases between. This CDR3 contains 17 residues. Germline CDR1 reads SGHAT; CDR2 reads FQNNGV. The CDR3 sequence: CASSSRFLGSQRETQYF. For the CDR3, the DNA is TGTGCCAGCAGCTCCAGATTCCTCGGGAGTCAACGAGAGACCCAGTACTTC. Full variable domain (remainder filled in from reference TRBV11-2 and TRBJ2-5): EAGVAQSPRYKIIEKRQSVAFWCNPISGHATLYWYQQILGQGPKLLIQFQNNGVVDDSQLPKDRFSAERLKGVDSTLKIQPAKLEDSAVYLCASSSRFLGSQRETQYFGPGTRLLVL.

The chain couples TRBV4-1 to TRBJ2-6; D is perhaps TRBD1 (5 bases). Trimming removed 1 base from V and 4 bases from J, with 11 bases in between. Germline assignment: CDR1 MGHRA and CDR2 YSYEKL. The CDR3 totals 16 residues. The CDR3 nucleotides read TGCGCCAGCAGCCAAGCCAGGGTGTCCGGGGCCAACGTCCTGACTTTC. This gives the protein CASSQARVSGANVLTF.

The chain combines TRBV7-2 with TRBJ2-5; a possible D gene is TRBD2 (5 bases). This CDR3 comprises 16 residues. The V gene lost 5 bases and the J gene lost 1 base, with 17 bases spanning the gap. CDR1 is SGHTA, CDR2 FQGNSA, per germline. The CDR3 DNA is TGTGCCAGCAGCCAATCGGGGTTTCCTTCCCAAGAGACCCAGTACTTC. Protein: CASSQSGFPSQETQYF.

This sequence joins TRBV28 and TRBJ1-5, with a possible D match to TRBD1 (5 bases). The CDR3 totals 14 residues. The germline V gene encodes CDR1 MDHEN and CDR2 SYDVKM. Trimming shortened V by 4 bases and J by 4 bases, and 11 bases separated the two germline ends. The CDR3 sequence is CASSYGTANQPQHF. The CDR3 nucleotides are TGTGCCAGCAGTTACGGGACTGCAAATCAGCCCCAGCATTTT.

CDR3: CASSYDSGSYNEQFF. The CDR3 coding sequence is TGCGCCAGCAGCTACGATAGCGGATCCTACAATGAGCAGTTCTTC. The rearrangement uses TRBV5-1 and TRBJ2-1, with D tentatively TRBD2 (6 bases). V dropped 3 bases and J dropped 1 base, with 11 bases sitting between them. The germline V gene encodes CDR1 SGHRS and CDR2 YFSETQ. The CDR3 loop spans 15 amino acids.

In its sample, this clone was seen a few times. V gene TRBV5-1 combines with J gene TRBJ2-7, with 8 bases matching TRBD1. J was trimmed by 0 bases and V by 1 base; bases with no gene match: 6. CDR3 length: 16 amino acids. Germline-derived CDR1 and CDR2 are SGHRS and YFSETQ. The DNA of the CDR3 is TGCGCCAGCAGCTTGTCACCAGGGGGCACCTCCTACGAGCAGTACTTC. Protein: CASSLSPGGTSYEQYF.

By share of the sample, this clone is medium-sized. The chain recombines TRBV27 with TRBJ1-2; the D gene is possibly TRBD1 (5 bases). The germline CDR1 and CDR2 sequences are MNHEY and SMNVEV (reference sequence). The CDR3 loop spans 15 amino acids. The V gene lost 2 bases and the J gene lost 3 bases, with 13 bases spanning the gap. The CDR3 region has the DNA TGTGCCAGCAGTTTAGCGGTAGGGGCCCACTATGGCTACACCTTC. Translated, it gives CASSLAVGAHYGYTF.

This chain links TRBV27 with TRBJ2-1, with a possible D match to TRBD1 (6 bases). Per germline, CDR1 MNHEY and CDR2 SMNVEV (reference sequence). V lost 2 bases, J lost 3 bases, and 11 bases lay in between. This CDR3 spans 15 amino acids. The CDR3, as DNA: TGTGCCAGCAGTTTAAGACAGGAGAGCTACAATGAGCAGTTCTTC. This encodes CASSLRQESYNEQFF.

This sequence joins TRBV5-1 and TRBJ2-1; 9 bases align to TRBD1. This CDR3 contains 15 residues. Losses at the gene ends were 0 bases for V and 7 bases for J; bases not matched to a gene: 5. Germline CDR1 SGHRS, CDR2 YFSETQ. The CDR3 sequence is CASSLGTGVRNEQFF. CDR3 DNA: TGCGCCAGCAGCTTGGGGACAGGGGTTAGGAATGAGCAGTTCTTC.

This chain uses TRBV9 with TRBJ1-1, with 9 nucleotides matching TRBD1. V gave up 0 bases and J gave up 11 bases; unmatched junction bases: 11. The CDR3 extends over 15 amino acids. Germline V gives CDR1 SGDLS, CDR2 YYNGEE. This chain's CDR3 is CASSVALGTGYPAFF. The DNA for the CDR3 is TGTGCCAGCAGCGTAGCTTTAGGGACAGGGTATCCGGCTTTCTTT.

The chain links TRBV7-3 to TRBJ2-7; 10 bases are a match to TRBD2. V shed 6 bases, J shed 2 bases, and the junction held 7 bases outside the gene matches. Germline V CDR1 and CDR2: SGHTA, FQGTGA. The CDR3 totals 15 residues. CDR3 residues: CASRPSGGRAYEQYF. In DNA, the CDR3 is TGTGCCAGCAGGCCTAGCGGGGGCCGAGCCTACGAGCAGTACTTC.

This chain connects TRBV7-9 to TRBJ1-5, with no clear D. V was shortened by 4 bases and J by 1 base, with 14 bases between the two germline ends. This CDR3 is 16 amino acids long. Germline V gives CDR1 SEHNR, CDR2 FQNEAQ (reference sequence). CDR3 sequence (DNA): TGTGCCAGCAGCTCTAGCGAGACGGACAGCAATCAGCCCCAGCATTTT. Its translation is CASSSSETDSNQPQHF.

This chain uses TRBV11-2 with TRBJ2-7, with TRBD1 identical over 7 bases. This CDR3 region has 13 residues. CDR1 and CDR2 (germline): SGHAT, FQNNGV. V trimming: 10 bases; J trimming: 4 bases; junction bases outside the gene matches: 10. DNA for the CDR3: TGTGCCACTTCACAGGGGAGAAGATACGAGCAGTACTTC. As protein: CATSQGRRYEQYF.